What follows is one T cell receptor beta chain and its context. Antigen specificity is unknown. The final CDR3 position lacks the conserved phenylalanine or tryptophan, pointing to a likely read error. This entry comes from a study of tumor-infiltrating lymphocytes in primary liver carcinoma. This CDR3 region has 12 residues. Between roughly 20 and 30 mg of unsorted bulk tissue served as the source from which RNA and DNA were co-extracted. Primary liver carcinoma in the patients was surgically resected. The authors made TCR beta cDNA from around 500 ng total RNA with a constant-region primer. Each TCR beta library was derived from three nested multiplex PCR rounds that employed slightly modified ARM-PCR. A C-beta reverse primer and TRBV1-TRBV30 forward primers served in each of the first two PCR rounds, at about 9 cycles apiece. MiXCR, applied by TCRdb to the multiplex PCR reads, yields one record per CDR3 protein. The sample contains 50,000 to 65,000 distinct CDR3 sequences, over 60% of which appear only once.

Study results and caveats: Tumor region pairs showed greater overlap than either tumor-adjacent or tumor-blood pairs did. Only about 8-24% of top clones spanned all five tumor regions.

This clonotype originated in a middle-aged man with primary liver carcinoma and hepatitis B virus infection. Sequenced: liver tumor tissue from sampling region 4. Subset here: tumor region T4, right-lateral pole. The rearrangement links TRBV12-3 or TRBV12-4 to TRBJ2-7; D remains unclear. The CDR3 sequence is CVSSLNLYEQYL. DNA for the CDR3: TGTGTCAGCAGCCTAAACCTCTACGAGCAGTACCTC.